Sequencing of this TCR beta chain was carried out in a study of T cell clonotyping in hematopoietic cell transplantation. Study-wide results and limits: Higher Inverse Simpson Index values in graft donor and pretransplant recipient predicted broader posttransplant TCR diversity.

Clones were sequenced by immunoSEQ multiplex PCR, and TCRdb holds only the in-frame ones, with some missing. This repertoire shows some 10,000 clones, 75% to 90% found once; its top ten account for 15% to 20%. V was pared by 3 bases and J by 4 bases, with 8 bases of the junction left unmatched. CDR1 is MDHEN and CDR2 is SYDVKM in the germline V gene. The CDR3 has 16 amino acids. As for this clone: What it binds is not known.

This sample comprised PBMCs, obtained 100 days after allogeneic stem cell transplant. The TCR was taken from a female patient aged 60 to 70 who had an allogeneic stem cell transplant from an unrelated donor, so the T cells may come from the graft donor. Some clones in this sample may be carry-over from other donors' samples. The J gene is TRBJ1-4, the V gene TRBV28; TRBD1 matches 7 bases. The CDR3, as DNA: TGTGCCAGCAGTTTCGACGCGGGACAGAATAATGAAAAACTGTTTTTT. Translated, it gives CASSFDAGQNNEKLFF.